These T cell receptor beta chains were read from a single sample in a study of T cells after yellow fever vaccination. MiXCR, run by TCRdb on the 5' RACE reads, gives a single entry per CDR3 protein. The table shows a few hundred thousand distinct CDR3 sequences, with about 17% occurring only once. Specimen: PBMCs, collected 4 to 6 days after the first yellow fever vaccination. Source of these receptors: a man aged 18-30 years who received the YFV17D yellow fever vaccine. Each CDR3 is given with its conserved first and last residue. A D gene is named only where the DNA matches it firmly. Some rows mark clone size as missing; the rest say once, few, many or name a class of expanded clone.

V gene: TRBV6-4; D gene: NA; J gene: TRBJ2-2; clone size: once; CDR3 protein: CASSPTGGPLTGELFF; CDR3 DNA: TGTGCCAGCAGTCCAACCGGGGGGCCGCTCACCGGGGAGCTGTTTTTT
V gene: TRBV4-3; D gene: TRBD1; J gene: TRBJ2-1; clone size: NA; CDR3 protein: CASSQDYGGQVYNEQFF; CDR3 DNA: TGCGCCAGCAGCCAAGATTACGGGGGACAGGTATACAATGAGCAGTTCTTC
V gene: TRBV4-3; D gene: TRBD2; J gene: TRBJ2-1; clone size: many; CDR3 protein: CASSSTSGGAYNEQFF; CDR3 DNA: TGCGCCAGCAGCTCGACTAGCGGGGGGGCCTACAATGAGCAGTTCTTC
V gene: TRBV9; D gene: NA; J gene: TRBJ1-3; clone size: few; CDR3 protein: CASSVEAGLGGNTIYF; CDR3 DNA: TGTGCCAGCAGCGTAGAGGCAGGGTTGGGAGGAAACACCATATATTTT
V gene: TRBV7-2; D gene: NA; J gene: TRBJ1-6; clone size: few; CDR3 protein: CASSPGSLDNSPLHF; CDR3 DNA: TGTGCCAGCAGCCCGGGAAGTTTGGATAATTCACCCCTCCACTTT
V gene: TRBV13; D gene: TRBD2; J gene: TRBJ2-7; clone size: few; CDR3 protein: CASSLERGLAGGRYEQYF; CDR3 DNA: TGTGCCAGCAGCTTAGAGCGGGGACTAGCGGGGGGGAGGTACGAGCAGTACTTC
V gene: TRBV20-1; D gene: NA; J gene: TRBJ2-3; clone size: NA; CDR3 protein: CSARPNYFTDTQYF; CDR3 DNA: TGCAGTGCTAGACCTAACTACTTCACAGATACGCAGTATTTT
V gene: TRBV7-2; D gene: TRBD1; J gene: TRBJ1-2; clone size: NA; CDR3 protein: CASSNRDRGLNGYTF; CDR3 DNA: TGTGCCAGCAGCAACCGGGACAGGGGCCTCAATGGCTACACCTTC
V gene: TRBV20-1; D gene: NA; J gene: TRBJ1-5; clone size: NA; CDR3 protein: CSAERGSNQPQHF; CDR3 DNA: TGCAGTGCTGAACGGGGTAGCAATCAGCCCCAGCATTTT
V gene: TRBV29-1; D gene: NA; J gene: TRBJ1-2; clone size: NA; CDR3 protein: CSVSGRVYGYTF; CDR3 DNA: TGCAGCGTCTCCGGCAGGGTCTATGGCTACACCTTC
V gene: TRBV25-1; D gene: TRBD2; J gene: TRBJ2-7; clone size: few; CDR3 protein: CASSGVAGEYEQYF; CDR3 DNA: TGTGCCAGCAGTGGGGTAGCGGGGGAATACGAGCAGTACTTC
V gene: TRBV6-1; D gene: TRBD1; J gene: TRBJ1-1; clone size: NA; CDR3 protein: CASRGTEWDTEAFF; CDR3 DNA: TGTGCCAGCAGAGGGACAGAATGGGACACTGAAGCTTTCTTT
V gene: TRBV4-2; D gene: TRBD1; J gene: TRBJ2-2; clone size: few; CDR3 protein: CASSQGTGGNTGELFF; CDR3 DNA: TGTGCCAGCAGCCAAGGGACAGGGGGGAACACCGGGGAGCTGTTTTTT
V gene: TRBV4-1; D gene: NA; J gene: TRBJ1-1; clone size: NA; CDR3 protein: CASSQDEGPPNTEAFF; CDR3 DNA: TGCGCCAGCAGCCAAGATGAAGGACCCCCGAACACTGAAGCTTTCTTT
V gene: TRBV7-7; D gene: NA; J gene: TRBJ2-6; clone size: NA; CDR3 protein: CASSPRTTGANVLTF; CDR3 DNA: TGTGCTAGCAGCCCGCGGACTACTGGGGCCAACGTCCTGACTTTC
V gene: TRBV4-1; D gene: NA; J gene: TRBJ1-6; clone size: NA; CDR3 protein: CASSRYAGGGSPLHF; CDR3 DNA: TGCGCCAGCAGCCGTTATGCGGGGGGGGGTTCACCCCTCCACTTT
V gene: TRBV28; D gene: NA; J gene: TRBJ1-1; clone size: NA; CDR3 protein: CASSDDRLKDGAFF; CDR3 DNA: TGTGCCAGCAGTGATGACAGGTTAAAGGACGGAGCTTTCTTT
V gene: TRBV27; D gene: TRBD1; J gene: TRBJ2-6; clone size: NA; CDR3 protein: CASGPGTGVGANVLTF; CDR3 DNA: TGTGCCAGCGGTCCCGGGACAGGGGTTGGGGCCAACGTCCTGACTTTC
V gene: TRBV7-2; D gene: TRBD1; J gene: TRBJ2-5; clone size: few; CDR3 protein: CASSLGGQGPETQYF; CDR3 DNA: TGTGCCAGCAGCTTAGGCGGACAGGGTCCGGAGACCCAGTACTTC
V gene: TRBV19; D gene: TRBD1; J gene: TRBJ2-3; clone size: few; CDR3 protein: CASSRDRDPDTQYF; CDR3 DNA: TGTGCCAGTAGTCGAGACAGGGACCCAGATACGCAGTATTTT
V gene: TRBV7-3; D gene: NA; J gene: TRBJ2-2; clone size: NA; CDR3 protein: CASSSGLASTGELFF; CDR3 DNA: TGTGCCAGCAGCTCCGGGCTAGCGAGCACCGGGGAGCTGTTTTTT
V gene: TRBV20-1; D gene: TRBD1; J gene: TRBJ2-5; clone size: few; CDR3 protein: CSARVRTGNQETQYF; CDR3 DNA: TGCAGTGCTAGAGTGCGGACAGGGAACCAAGAGACCCAGTACTTC
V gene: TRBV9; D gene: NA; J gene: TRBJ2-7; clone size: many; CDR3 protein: CASSVGGGRYEQYF; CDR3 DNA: TGTGCCAGCAGCGTAGGGGGGGGCCGCTACGAGCAGTACTTC
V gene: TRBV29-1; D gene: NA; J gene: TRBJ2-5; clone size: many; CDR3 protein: CSVARAGETQYF; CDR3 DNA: TGCAGCGTTGCCAGGGCCGGGGAGACCCAGTACTTC
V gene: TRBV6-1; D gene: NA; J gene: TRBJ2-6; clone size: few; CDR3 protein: CASRPRSLLSSGANVLTF; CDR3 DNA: TGTGCCAGCAGGCCCAGGTCCCTACTTAGCTCTGGGGCCAACGTCCTGACTTTC
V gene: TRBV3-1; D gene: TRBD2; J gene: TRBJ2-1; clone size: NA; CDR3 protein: CASSQEGLASSYNEQFF; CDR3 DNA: TGTGCCAGCAGCCAAGAAGGACTAGCGAGCTCCTACAATGAGCAGTTCTTC
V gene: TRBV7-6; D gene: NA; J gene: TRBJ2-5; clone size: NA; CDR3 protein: CASRGLPPRETQYF; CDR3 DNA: TGTGCCAGCAGGGGTCTCCCCCCTCGGGAGACCCAGTACTTC
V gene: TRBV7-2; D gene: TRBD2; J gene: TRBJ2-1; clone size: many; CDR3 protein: CASSLASGGLYNEQFF; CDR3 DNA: TGTGCCAGCAGCTTAGCTAGCGGGGGCCTCTACAATGAGCAGTTCTTC
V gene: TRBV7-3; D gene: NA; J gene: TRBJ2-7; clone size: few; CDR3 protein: CASSLTGTGLYEQYF; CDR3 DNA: TGTGCCAGCAGCTTAACGGGAACAGGCCTTTACGAGCAGTACTTC
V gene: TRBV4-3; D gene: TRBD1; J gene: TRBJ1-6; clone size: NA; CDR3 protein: CASSQTGGTGVSYNSPLHF; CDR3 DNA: TGCGCCAGCAGCCAAACCGGGGGAACAGGGGTCTCCTATAATTCACCCCTCCACTTT
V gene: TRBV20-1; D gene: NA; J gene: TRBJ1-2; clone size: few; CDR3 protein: CSARDWQGEANYGYTF; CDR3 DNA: TGCAGTGCTAGAGATTGGCAGGGTGAGGCTAACTATGGCTACACCTTC
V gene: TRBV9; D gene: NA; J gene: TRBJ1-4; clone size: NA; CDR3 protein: CASSVDLASEKLFF; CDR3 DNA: TGTGCCAGCAGCGTAGACCTAGCTAGTGAAAAACTGTTTTTT
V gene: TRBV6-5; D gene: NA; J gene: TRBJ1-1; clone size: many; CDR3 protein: CASRHRVEEGEAFF; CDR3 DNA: TGTGCCAGCAGACACAGGGTAGAGGAGGGTGAAGCTTTCTTT
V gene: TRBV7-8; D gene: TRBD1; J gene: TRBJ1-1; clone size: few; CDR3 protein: CASSSTGSPAFF; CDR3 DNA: TGTGCCAGCAGCTCGACAGGGAGTCCCGCTTTCTTT
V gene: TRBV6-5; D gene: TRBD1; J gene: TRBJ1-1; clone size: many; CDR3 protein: CASSYRTGGGTEAFF; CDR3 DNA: TGTGCCAGCAGTTACCGGACAGGGGGCGGCACTGAAGCTTTCTTT
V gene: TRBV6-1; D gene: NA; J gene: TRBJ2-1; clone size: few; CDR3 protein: CASTPGPYNEQFF; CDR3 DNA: TGTGCCAGCACCCCAGGGCCCTACAATGAGCAGTTCTTC
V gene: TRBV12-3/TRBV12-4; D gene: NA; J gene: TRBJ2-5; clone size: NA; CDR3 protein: CASSLGATQYF; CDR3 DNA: TGTGCCAGCAGTTTAGGTGCGACCCAGTACTTC
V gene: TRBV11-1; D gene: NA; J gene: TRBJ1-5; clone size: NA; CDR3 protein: CASSAGRGNQPQHF; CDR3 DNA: TGTGCCAGCAGCGCAGGGCGAGGCAATCAGCCCCAGCATTTT
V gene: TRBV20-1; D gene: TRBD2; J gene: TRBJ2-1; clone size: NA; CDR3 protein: CSAASGGEVRNEQFF; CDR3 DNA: TGCAGTGCTGCTAGCGGGGGGGAAGTTCGCAATGAGCAGTTCTTC
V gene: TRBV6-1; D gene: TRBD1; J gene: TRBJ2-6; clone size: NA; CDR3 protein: CASSVTLSDRGSGANVLTF; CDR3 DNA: TGTGCCAGCAGTGTTACGTTGTCGGACAGGGGGTCTGGGGCCAACGTCCTGACTTTC
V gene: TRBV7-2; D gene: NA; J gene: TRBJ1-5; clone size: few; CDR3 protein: CASSNVAGYQPQHF; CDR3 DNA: TGTGCCAGCAGCAACGTGGCCGGTTATCAGCCCCAGCATTTT
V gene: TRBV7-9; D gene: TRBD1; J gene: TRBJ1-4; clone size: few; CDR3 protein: CASSEGQGLNEKLFF; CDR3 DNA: TGTGCCAGCAGCGAAGGACAGGGTCTTAATGAAAAACTGTTTTTT
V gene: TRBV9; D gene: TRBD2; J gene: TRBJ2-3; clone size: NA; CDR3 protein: CASGSGADTQYF; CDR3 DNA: TGTGCCAGCGGTAGCGGGGCCGATACGCAGTATTTT
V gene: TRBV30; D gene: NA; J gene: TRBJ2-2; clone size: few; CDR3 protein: CAWSVKSPNTGELFF; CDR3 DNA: TGTGCCTGGAGTGTAAAAAGCCCGAACACCGGGGAGCTGTTTTTT
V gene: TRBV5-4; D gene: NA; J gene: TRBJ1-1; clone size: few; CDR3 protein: CASSPHVGNTEAFF; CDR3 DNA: TGTGCCAGCAGCCCCCACGTGGGGAACACTGAAGCTTTCTTT
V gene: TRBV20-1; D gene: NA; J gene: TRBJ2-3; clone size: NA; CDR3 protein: CSASMGDTQYF; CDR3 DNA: TGCAGTGCTAGTATGGGGGATACGCAGTATTTT
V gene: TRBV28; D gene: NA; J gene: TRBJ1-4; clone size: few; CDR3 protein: CASDSGQLEKLFF; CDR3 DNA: TGTGCCAGCGACTCCGGGCAGCTCGAAAAACTGTTTTTT